What follows describes a single T cell receptor (beta chain). Its antigen is not known. Method: immunoSEQ multiplex PCR; TCRdb's copy keeps in-frame clones and lacks some. The sample records under 30,000 clones, around 76% being singletons. This entry is derived from a study of cytotoxic CD8 clonotypes in ibrutinib-treated CLL. General observations from the study: While tracking circulating CD8+ T-cell counts, baseline clonality exceeded that of age-matched healthy donors. The public clonotypes identified were infrequent and showed contraction or stability on treatment.

V lost 4 bases and J 4 bases, leaving 10 bases between the germline ends. The germline V gene encodes CDR1 LGHNA and CDR2 YNFKEQ. This CDR3 region has 13 residues. Sequencing used PBMCs, obtained after 36 months of ibrutinib treatment. The sequence came from a human donor with chronic lymphocytic leukemia. The rearrangement links TRBV4-2 to TRBJ2-5; D is possibly TRBD1 (6 bases). CDR3: CASSLTGGETQYF. The CDR3 DNA reads as TGTGCCAGCAGCCTGACAGGAGGAGAGACCCAGTACTTC.